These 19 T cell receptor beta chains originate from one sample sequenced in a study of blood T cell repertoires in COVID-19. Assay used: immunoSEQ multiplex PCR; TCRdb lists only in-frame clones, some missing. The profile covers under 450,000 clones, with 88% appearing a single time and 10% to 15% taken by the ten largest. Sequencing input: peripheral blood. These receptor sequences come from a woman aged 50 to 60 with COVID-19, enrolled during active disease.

The CDR3 loop is CASSSREGAEQFF. The CDR3 DNA follows: TGTGCCAGCAGTTCCAGGGAGGGAGCTGAGCAGTTCTTC. The chain links TRBV27 to TRBJ2-1; TRBD2 aligns across 7 bases. The V and J ends lost 4 bases and 9 bases, in that order; junction bases with no gene match: 6. From germline, CDR1 is MNHEY and CDR2 SMNVEV (reference sequence). This CDR3 is 13 amino acids long.

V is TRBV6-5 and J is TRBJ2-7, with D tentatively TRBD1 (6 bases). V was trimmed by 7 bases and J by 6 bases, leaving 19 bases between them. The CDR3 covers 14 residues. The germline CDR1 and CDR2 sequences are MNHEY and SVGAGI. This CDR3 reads CASTWYRARAEQYF. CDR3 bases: TGTGCCAGCACTTGGTACAGGGCTCGGGCCGAGCAGTACTTC.

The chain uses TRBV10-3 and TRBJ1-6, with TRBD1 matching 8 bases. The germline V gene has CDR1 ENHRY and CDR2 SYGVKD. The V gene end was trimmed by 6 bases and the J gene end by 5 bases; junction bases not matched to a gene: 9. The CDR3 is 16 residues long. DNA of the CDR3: TGTGCCATCAGCCCAGGGGGCATGGGGGATAATTCACCCCTCCACTTT. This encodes CAISPGGMGDNSPLHF.

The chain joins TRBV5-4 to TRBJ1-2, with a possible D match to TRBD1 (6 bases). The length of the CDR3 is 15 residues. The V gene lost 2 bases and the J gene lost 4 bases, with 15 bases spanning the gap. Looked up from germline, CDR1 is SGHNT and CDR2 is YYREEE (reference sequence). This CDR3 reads CASSFSFGQTYGYTF. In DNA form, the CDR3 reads TGTGCCAGCAGCTTTTCTTTCGGACAGACCTATGGCTACACCTTC.

The CDR3 sequence: CASSDPPGDNQPQHF. The DNA for the CDR3 is TGTGCCAGCAGTGATCCCCCAGGGGATAATCAGCCCCAGCATTTT. The rearrangement joins TRBV28 to TRBJ1-5; a possible D gene is TRBD1 (6 bases). V was shortened by 5 bases and J by 4 bases, with 15 bases between the two germline ends. CDR3 length: 15 amino acids. Germline CDR1 reads MDHEN; CDR2 reads SYDVKM. Supplemented by reference TRBV28 and TRBJ1-5, the full variable domain reads DVKVTQSSRYLVKRTGEKVFLECVQDMDHENMFWYRQDPGLGLRLIYFSYDVKMKEKGDIPEGYSVSREKKERFSLILESASTNQTSMYLCASSDPPGDNQPQHFGDGTRLSIL.

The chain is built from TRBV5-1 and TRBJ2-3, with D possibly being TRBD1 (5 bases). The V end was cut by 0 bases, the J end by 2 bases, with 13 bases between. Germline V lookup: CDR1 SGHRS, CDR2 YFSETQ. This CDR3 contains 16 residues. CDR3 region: CASSLGSLQATDTQYF. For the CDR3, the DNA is TGCGCCAGCAGCTTGGGGTCCTTACAGGCCACAGATACGCAGTATTTT.

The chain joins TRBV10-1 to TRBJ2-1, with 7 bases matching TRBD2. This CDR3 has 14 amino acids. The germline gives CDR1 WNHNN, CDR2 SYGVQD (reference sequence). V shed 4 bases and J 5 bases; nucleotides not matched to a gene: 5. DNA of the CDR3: TGCGCCAGCAGTGGCGGCGGGGGTAACAATGAGCAGTTCTTC. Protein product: CASSGGGGNNEQFF.

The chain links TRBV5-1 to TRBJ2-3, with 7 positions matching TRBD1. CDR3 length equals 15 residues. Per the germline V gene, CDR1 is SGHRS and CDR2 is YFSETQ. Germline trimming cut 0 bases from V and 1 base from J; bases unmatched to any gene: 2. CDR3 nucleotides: TGCGCCAGCAGCTTGGCAGGGGGAGGCACAGATACGCAGTATTTT. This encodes CASSLAGGGTDTQYF.

The CDR3 reads CASSLGGTVYNEQFF. CDR3 in DNA: TGTGCCAGCAGCTTAGGTGGGACAGTTTACAATGAGCAGTTCTTC. The chain is built from TRBV7-2 and TRBJ2-1; 7 bases are a match to TRBD1. The trim removed 1 base at V and 4 bases at J, leaving 4 bases unmatched. This CDR3 is 15 amino acids long. Per germline, CDR1 SGHTA and CDR2 FQGNSA.

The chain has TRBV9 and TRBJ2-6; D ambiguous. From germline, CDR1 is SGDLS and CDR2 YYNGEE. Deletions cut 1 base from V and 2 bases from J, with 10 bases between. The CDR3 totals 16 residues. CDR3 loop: CASSVTTYPGANVLTF. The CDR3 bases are TGTGCCAGCAGCGTAACAACGTATCCTGGGGCCAACGTCCTGACTTTC.

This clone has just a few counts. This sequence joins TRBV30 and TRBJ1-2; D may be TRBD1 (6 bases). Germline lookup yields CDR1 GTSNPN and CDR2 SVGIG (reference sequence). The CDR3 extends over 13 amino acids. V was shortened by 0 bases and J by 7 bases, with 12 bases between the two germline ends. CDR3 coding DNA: TGTGCCTGGAGTGTCTCAGGGGCCAGTGGCTACACCTTC. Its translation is CAWSVSGASGYTF.

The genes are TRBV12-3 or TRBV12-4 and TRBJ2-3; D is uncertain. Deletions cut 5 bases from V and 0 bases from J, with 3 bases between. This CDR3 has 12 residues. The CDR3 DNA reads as TGTGCCAGCAGTACTAGCACAGATACGCAGTATTTT. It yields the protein CASSTSTDTQYF.

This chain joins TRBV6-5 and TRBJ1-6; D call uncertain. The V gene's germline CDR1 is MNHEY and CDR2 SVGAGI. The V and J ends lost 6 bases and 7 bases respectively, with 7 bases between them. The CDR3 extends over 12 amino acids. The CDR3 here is CASRRVNSPLHF. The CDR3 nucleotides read TGTGCCAGCAGGCGGGTCAATTCACCCCTCCACTTT.

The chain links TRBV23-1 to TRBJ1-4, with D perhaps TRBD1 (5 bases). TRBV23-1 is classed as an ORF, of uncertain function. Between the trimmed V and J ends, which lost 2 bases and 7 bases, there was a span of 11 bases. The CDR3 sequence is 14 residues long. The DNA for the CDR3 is TGCGCCAGCAGTCAAGACGGGGGGTGTGAAAAACTGTTTTTT. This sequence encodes CASSQDGGCEKLFF.

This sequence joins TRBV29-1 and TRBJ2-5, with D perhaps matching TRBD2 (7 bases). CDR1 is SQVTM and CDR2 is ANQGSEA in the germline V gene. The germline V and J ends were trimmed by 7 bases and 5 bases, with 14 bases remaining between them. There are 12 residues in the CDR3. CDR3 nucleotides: TGCAGCGGCTCCAAGGGGGGGGAGACCCAGTACTTC. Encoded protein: CSGSKGGETQYF. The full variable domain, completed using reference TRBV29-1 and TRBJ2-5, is SAVISQKPSRDICQRGTSLTIQCQVDSQVTMMFWYRQQPGQSLTLIATANQGSEATYESGFVIDKFPISRPNLTFSTLTVSNMSPEDSSIYLCSGSKGGETQYFGPGTRLLVL.

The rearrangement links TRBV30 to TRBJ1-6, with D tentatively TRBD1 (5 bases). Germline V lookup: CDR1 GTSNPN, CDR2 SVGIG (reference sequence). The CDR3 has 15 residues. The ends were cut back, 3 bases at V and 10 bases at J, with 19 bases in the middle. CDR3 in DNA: TGTGCCTGGAGAAAAATAGGGGTAACCCCGTCACCCCTCCACTTT. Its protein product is CAWRKIGVTPSPLHF.

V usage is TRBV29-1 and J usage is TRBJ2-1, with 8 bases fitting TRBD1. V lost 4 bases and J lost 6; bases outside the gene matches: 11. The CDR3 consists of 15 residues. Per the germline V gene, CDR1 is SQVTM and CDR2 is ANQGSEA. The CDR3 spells CSVVFGTGRVNEQFF. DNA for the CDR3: TGCAGCGTTGTTTTCGGGACAGGTAGAGTCAATGAGCAGTTCTTC.

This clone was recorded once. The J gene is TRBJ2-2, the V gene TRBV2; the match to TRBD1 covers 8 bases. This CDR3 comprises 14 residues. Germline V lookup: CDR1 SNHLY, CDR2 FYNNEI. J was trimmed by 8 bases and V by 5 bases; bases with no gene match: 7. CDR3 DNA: TGTGCCAGCAGTCCAAGGACAGGGCGAGGGGAGCTGTTTTTT. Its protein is CASSPRTGRGELFF. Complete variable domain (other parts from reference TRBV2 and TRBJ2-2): EPEVTQTPSHQVTQMGQEVILRCVPISNHLYFYWYRQILGQKVEFLVSFYNNEISEKSEIFDDQFSVERPDGSNFTLKIRSTKLEDSAMYFCASSPRTGRGELFFGEGSRLTVL.

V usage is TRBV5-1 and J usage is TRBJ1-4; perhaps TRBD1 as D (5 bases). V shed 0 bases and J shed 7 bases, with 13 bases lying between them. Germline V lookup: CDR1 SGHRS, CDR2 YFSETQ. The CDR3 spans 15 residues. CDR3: CASSLGQGKGEKLFF. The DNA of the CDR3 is TGCGCCAGCAGCTTGGGCCAGGGTAAAGGTGAAAAACTGTTTTTT.